The clone carrying this TCR beta chain was counted between two and nine times. The junction departs from germline at one end; a sequencing error may be responsible. This sample stems from a study of blood T cells in healthy people across ages. The CDR3 totals 14 residues. Germline assignment: CDR1 MDHEN and CDR2 SYDVKM. The authors ran a second PCR of about 6 to 12 cycles using a sample-barcoded 5' primer and a J-beta primer mix. Each CDR3 protein gets one entry after TCRdb re-called the 5' RACE reads with MiXCR. The sample has about 800,000 distinct CDR3 sequences; approximately 25% are singletons. Separately, the same data were catalogued under a study of T cells of mothers and their children.

V and J are TRBV28 and TRBJ2-1; the D gene is possibly TRBD2 (5 bases). Sequencing was performed on blood. The TCR sequence derives from a boy aged 5-17 years in good health. CDR3 nucleotide sequence: TGTGCCAGCAGTTCACGGACTCTTACCTACGAGCGGTATTTC. Translating it yields CASSSRTLTYERYF.